The source of this TCR beta chain is a study of response to subunit inactivated influenza vaccine. TCRdb analysed the RT-PCR reads with MiXCR anew, one entry per CDR3 protein. The table has 300,000 to 350,000 distinct CDR3 sequences, 22% seen once. This clonotype was detected once. Antigen unknown. The study's findings and limits: Seasonal influenza vaccination, on each occasion, was suggested by the authors to recruit few new T cells.

The sample was PBMCs from blood, taken approximately 22 months after vaccination. The clonotype comes from a man aged 50 to 75 who received an inactivated influenza vaccine.

CDR3 sequence reads: CASSNRDLPTYEQYF. In nucleotides, the CDR3 is TGTGCCAGCAGCAACCGGGACTTACCGACCTACGAGCAGTACTTC. The chain uses TRBV7-8 and TRBJ2-7; possibly TRBD2 for D (6 bases). Trimming stripped 5 bases from V and 2 bases from J, with 16 bases between. Germline CDR1 is SGHVS and CDR2 is FQNEAQ. The CDR3 has 15 residues.